What follows is one T cell receptor (beta chain) and its context. What it binds is not known. This sample stems from a study of CD8 T cells in Susac syndrome. An amount of RNA that ranged from roughly 0.5 to 1 ug was reverse transcribed with random hexamers. TCRdb fed the immunoSEQ multiplex PCR reads into MiXCR, producing one record per CDR3 protein. The data hold approximately 160,000 distinct CDR3 sequences, with roughly 95% observed a single time. Overall study results and limits: As the study acknowledged, the number of individuals in its TCR sequencing and HLA analysis was relatively small.

Germline-derived CDR1 and CDR2 are LNHDA and SQIVND (reference sequence). The ends lost 7 bases at V and 4 bases at J; junction bases unmatched: 5. This CDR3 comprises 14 residues. This sequence originates from a human donor in good health. Sequencing was carried out using CD4+ T cells from PBMCs. This chain connects TRBV19 to TRBJ2-2; 8 bases are shared with TRBD1. The CDR3 nucleotides are TGTGCCAGTACCTTGACAGGGGTCACCGGGGAGCTGTTTTTT. Amino acid sequence: CASTLTGVTGELFF.